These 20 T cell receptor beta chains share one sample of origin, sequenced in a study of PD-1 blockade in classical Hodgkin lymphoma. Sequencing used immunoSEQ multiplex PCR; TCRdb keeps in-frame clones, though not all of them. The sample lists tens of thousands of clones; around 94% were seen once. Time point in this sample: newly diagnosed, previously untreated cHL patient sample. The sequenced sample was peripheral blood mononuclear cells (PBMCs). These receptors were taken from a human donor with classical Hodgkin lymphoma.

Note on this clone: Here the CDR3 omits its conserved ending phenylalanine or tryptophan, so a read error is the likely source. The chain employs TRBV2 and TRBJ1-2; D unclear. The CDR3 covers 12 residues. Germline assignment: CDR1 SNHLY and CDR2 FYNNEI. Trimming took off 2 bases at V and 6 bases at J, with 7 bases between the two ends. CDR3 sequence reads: CASSERRDGYTL. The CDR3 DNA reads TGTGCCAGCAGTGAAAGGCGGGATGGCTACACCCTC.

The CDR3 region is CASSVSGGTSYEQYF. The CDR3, as DNA: TGTGCCAGCAGCGTAAGTGGCGGTACCTCCTACGAGCAGTACTTC. This sequence joins TRBV9 and TRBJ2-7; D is unresolved. Trimming took off 1 base at V and 0 bases at J, with 11 bases between the two ends. The germline gives CDR1 SGDLS, CDR2 YYNGEE. This CDR3 is built from 15 residues.

The CDR3 bases are TGTGCCAGCAGTCTAATCGGTAGTTCCTATAATTCACCCCTCCACTTT. It translates to CASSLIGSSYNSPLHF. The chain is built from TRBV28 and TRBJ1-6; D is unresolved. Germline values: CDR1 MDHEN, CDR2 SYDVKM. V lost 5 bases to trimming and J lost 1 base, with 12 bases between them. This CDR3 region has 16 residues.

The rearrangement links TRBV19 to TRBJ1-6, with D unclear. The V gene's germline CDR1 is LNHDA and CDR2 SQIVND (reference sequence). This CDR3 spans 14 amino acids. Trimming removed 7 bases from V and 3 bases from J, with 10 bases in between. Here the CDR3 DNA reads TGTGCCAGTACGGGCGGACTCTATAATTCACCCCTCCACTTT. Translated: CASTGGLYNSPLHF.

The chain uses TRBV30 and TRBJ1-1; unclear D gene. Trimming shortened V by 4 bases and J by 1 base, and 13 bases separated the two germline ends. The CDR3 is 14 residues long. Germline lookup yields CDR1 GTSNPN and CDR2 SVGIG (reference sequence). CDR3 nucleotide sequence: TGTGCCTGGACCCAAGGATTCTGGAACACTGAAGCTTTCTTT. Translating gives CAWTQGFWNTEAFF. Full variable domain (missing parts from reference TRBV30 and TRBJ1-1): SQTIHQWPATLVQPVGSPLSLECTVEGTSNPNLYWYRQAAGRGLQLLFYSVGIGQISSEVPQNLSASRPQDRQFILSSKKLLLSDSGFYLCAWTQGFWNTEAFFGQGTRLTVV.

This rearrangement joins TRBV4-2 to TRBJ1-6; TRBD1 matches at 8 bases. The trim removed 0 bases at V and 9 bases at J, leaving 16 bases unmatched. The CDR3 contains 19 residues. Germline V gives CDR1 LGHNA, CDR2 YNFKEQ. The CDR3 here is CASSQDLTGAGIVASPLHF. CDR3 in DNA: TGTGCCAGCAGCCAAGATTTGACAGGGGCTGGTATTGTTGCTTCACCCCTCCACTTT.

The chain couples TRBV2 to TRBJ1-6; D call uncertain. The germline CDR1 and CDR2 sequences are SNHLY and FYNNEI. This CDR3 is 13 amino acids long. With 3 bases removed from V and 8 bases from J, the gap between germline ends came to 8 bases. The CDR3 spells CASSDLGDSPLHF. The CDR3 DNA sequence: TGTGCCAGCAGTGACCTTGGGGATTCACCCCTCCACTTT.

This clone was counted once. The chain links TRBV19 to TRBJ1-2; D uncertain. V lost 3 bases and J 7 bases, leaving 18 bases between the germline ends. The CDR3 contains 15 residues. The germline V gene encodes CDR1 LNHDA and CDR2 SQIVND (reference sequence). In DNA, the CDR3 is TGTGCCAGTAGTATCGGCCTTCTCGAGACCCTTGGCTACACCTTC. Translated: CASSIGLLETLGYTF.

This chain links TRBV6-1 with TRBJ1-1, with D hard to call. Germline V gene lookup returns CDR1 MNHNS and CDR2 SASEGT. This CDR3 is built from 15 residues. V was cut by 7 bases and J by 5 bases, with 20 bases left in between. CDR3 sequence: CASMAAARFGTEAFF. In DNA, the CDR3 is TGTGCCAGCATGGCGGCGGCTAGGTTTGGTACTGAAGCTTTCTTT.

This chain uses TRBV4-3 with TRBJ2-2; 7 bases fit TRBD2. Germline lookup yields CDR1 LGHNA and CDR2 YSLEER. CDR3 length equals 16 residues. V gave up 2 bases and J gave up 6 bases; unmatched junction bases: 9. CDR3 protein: CASSQLLGGGPGELFF. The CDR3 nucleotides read TGCGCCAGCAGCCAACTCCTCGGGGGAGGGCCCGGGGAGCTGTTTTTT.

The CDR3 loop reads CASSFLGKSSGANVLTF. The DNA for the CDR3 is TGTGCCAGCAGCTTTCTGGGGAAAAGCTCTGGGGCCAACGTCCTGACTTTC. This chain joins TRBV5-8 and TRBJ2-6; no reliable D call. The CDR3 covers 17 residues. Trimming pared 2 bases from V and 0 bases from J, leaving 12 bases between. The germline gives CDR1 SGHTS, CDR2 YDEGEE. The full variable domain, in which reference TRBV5-8 and TRBJ2-6 provide the parts outside the CDR3, is EAGVTQSPTHLIKTRGQQATLRCSPISGHTSVYWYQQALGLGLQFLLWYDEGEERNRGNFPPRFSGRQFPNYSSELNVNALELEDSALYLCASSFLGKSSGANVLTFGAGSRLTVL.

DNA for the CDR3: TGTGCCAGCAGTTCACCACTCCGGGACAGGATATACAATGAGCAGTTCTTC. It translates to CASSSPLRDRIYNEQFF. The chain joins TRBV5-8 to TRBJ2-1; the match to TRBD1 covers 8 bases. Germline values: CDR1 SGHTS, CDR2 YDEGEE. The ends lost 5 bases at V and 4 bases at J; junction bases unmatched: 14. The CDR3 loop spans 17 amino acids. Full variable domain (remainder filled in from reference TRBV5-8 and TRBJ2-1): EAGVTQSPTHLIKTRGQQATLRCSPISGHTSVYWYQQALGLGLQFLLWYDEGEERNRGNFPPRFSGRQFPNYSSELNVNALELEDSALYLCASSSPLRDRIYNEQFFGPGTRLTVL.

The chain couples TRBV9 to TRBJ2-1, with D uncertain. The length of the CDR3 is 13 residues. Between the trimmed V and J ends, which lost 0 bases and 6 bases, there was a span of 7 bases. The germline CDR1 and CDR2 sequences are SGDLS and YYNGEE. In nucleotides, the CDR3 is TGTGCCAGCAGCGTAGGTGGGGTCAATGAGCAGTTCTTC. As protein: CASSVGGVNEQFF.

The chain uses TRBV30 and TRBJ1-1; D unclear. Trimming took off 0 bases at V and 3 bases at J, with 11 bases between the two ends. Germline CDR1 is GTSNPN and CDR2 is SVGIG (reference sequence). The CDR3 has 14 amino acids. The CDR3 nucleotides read TGTGCCTGGAGTGTAAGGCGGGTGGACACTGAAGCTTTCTTT. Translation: CAWSVRRVDTEAFF.

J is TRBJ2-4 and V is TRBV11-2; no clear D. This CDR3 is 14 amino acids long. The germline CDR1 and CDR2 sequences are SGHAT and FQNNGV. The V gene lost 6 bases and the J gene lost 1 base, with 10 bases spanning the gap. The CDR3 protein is CASRNSLAKNIQYF. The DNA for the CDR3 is TGTGCCAGCAGGAATTCTTTGGCCAAAAACATTCAGTACTTC.

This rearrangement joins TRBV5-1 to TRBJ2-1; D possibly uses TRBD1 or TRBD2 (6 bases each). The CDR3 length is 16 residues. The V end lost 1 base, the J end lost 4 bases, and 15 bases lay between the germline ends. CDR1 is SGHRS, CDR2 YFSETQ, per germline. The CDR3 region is CASSLNPGGGYNEQFF. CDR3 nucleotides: TGCGCCAGCAGCTTGAATCCCGGGGGCGGTTACAATGAGCAGTTCTTC. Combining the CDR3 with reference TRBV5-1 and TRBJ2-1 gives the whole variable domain KAGVTQTPRYLIKTRGQQVTLSCSPISGHRSVSWYQQTPGQGLQFLFEYFSETQRNKGNFPGRFSGRQFSNSRSEMNVSTLELGDSALYLCASSLNPGGGYNEQFFGPGTRLTVL.

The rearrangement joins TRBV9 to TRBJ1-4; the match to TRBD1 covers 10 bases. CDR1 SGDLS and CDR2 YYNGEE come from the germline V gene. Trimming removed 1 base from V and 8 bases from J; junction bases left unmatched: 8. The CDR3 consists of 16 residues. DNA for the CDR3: TGTGCCAGCAGCGTATCAGGGGGACAGGGGCGCGAAAAACTGTTTTTT. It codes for CASSVSGGQGREKLFF.

The CDR3: CASIPDRGTGELFF. The CDR3, as DNA: TGTGCCAGTATCCCGGACAGGGGCACCGGGGAGCTGTTTTTT. The chain couples TRBV19 to TRBJ2-2; 9 bases line up with TRBD1. CDR1 and CDR2 from the germline V gene are LNHDA and SQIVND (reference sequence). This CDR3 contains 14 residues. Trimming cost V 7 bases and J 4 bases; bases outside gene matches: 4.

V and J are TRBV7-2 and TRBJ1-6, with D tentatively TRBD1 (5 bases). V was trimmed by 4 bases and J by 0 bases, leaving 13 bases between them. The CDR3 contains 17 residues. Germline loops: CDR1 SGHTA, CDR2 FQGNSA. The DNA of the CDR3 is TGTGCCAGCAGCTGGGCAGACAGAAGCTCCTATAATTCACCCCTCCACTTT. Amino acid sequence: CASSWADRSSYNSPLHF.

The CDR3: CASSLAAGGSGNTIYF. The CDR3 coding sequence is TGTGCCAGCAGCTTAGCCGCAGGGGGCAGCGGAAACACCATATATTTT. The V and J genes are TRBV7-6 and TRBJ1-3; 8 nucleotides match TRBD1. Germline values: CDR1 SGHVS, CDR2 FNYEAQ. V shed 0 bases and J 4 bases; nucleotides not matched to a gene: 5. The CDR3 spans 16 residues.